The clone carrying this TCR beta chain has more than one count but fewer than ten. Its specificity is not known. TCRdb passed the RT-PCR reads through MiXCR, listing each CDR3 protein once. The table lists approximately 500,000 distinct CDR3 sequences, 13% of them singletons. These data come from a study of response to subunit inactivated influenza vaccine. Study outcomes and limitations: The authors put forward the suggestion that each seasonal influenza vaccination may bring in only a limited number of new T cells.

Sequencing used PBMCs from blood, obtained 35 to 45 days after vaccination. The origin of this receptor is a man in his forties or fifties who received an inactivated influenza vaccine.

CDR3 sequence (DNA): TGTGCCAGCAGCTTGGGGGGCTCCGGGACTAGCGATGAGCAGTTCTTC. This codes for CASSLGGSGTSDEQFF. This chain joins TRBV7-9 and TRBJ2-1; the match to TRBD2 covers 10 bases. The V gene end was trimmed by 3 bases and the J gene end by 8 bases; junction bases not matched to a gene: 10. The CDR3 sequence is 16 residues long. CDR1 and CDR2 (germline): SEHNR, FQNEAQ (reference sequence).